The 17 T cell receptor beta chains listed next were all sequenced from one sample in a study of blood T cell repertoires in COVID-19. The repertoire was sequenced with immunoSEQ multiplex PCR; TCRdb's copy has only in-frame clones and lacks some. The table has a few hundred thousand clones, 90% to 95% seen once. The sample taken for sequencing was PBMCs or T cells enriched from blood (not recorded which). The receptors here all came from a human donor in a cohort exposed to, infected with or recovered from COVID-19 (not recorded which). The donor label of this sample is uncertain.

The V call is TRBV6-5, the J call TRBJ2-7, with D possibly TRBD1 on 5 matching bases. Germline V CDR1 and CDR2: MNHEY, SVGAGI. CDR3 length equals 13 residues. V lost 7 bases and J lost 4, with 14 bases in between. Here the CDR3 DNA reads TGTGCCAGCACTGTCGGGCAGGGTTACGAGCAGTACTTC. Amino acid sequence: CASTVGQGYEQYF.

The chain couples TRBV10-3 to TRBJ1-2; D may be TRBD1 (6 bases). CDR1 and CDR2 (germline): ENHRY, SYGVKD. CDR3 size: 13 residues. V was pared by 0 bases and J by 10 bases, with 12 bases between. The CDR3 nucleotides read TGTGCCATCAGTGAGTCGAGGGACAAGGACTACACCTTC. Residues: CAISESRDKDYTF.

V usage is TRBV29-1 and J usage is TRBJ1-1, with D maybe TRBD1 (6 bases). The germline V gene has CDR1 SQVTM and CDR2 ANQGSEA. The CDR3 contains 12 residues. V lost 6 bases to trimming and J lost 4 bases, with 12 bases between them. This chain's CDR3 is CSVTAGATEAFF. DNA for the CDR3: TGCAGCGTGACAGCGGGGGCCACTGAAGCTTTCTTT.

The chain is built from TRBV2 and TRBJ1-4, with 11 bases aligning to TRBD1. The CDR3 is made up of 14 amino acids. J lost 9 bases, V lost 4 bases, and 4 bases had no gene match. Per germline, CDR1 SNHLY and CDR2 FYNNEI. The DNA of the CDR3 is TGTGCCAGCAGTGGGGACAGGGGGGAGAAAAAACTGTTTTTT. This codes for CASSGDRGEKKLFF.

The V and J genes are TRBV11-2 and TRBJ1-1; maybe TRBD1 (5 bases). V was pared by 1 base and J by 5 bases, with 8 bases between. This CDR3 is built from 13 residues. CDR1 is SGHAT and CDR2 is FQNNGV in the germline V gene. Here the CDR3 reads CASSLVRGTEAFF. The CDR3 DNA follows: TGTGCCAGCAGCTTAGTCCGGGGGACTGAAGCTTTCTTT. Full variable domain (outside the CDR3, taken from reference TRBV11-2 and TRBJ1-1): EAGVAQSPRYKIIEKRQSVAFWCNPISGHATLYWYQQILGQGPKLLIQFQNNGVVDDSQLPKDRFSAERLKGVDSTLKIQPAKLEDSAVYLCASSLVRGTEAFFGQGTRLTVV.

The rearrangement uses TRBV21-1 and TRBJ2-7; the listed D gene, TRBD1, was not tested against the DNA. TRBV21-1 is reported as a pseudogene. The CDR3 covers 15 residues. In nucleotides, the CDR3 is TGTGCCAGCACCTACTGCAGGGTATTGGGCTACGAGCAGTACTTC. Residues: CASTYCRVLGYEQYF.

The V gene is TRBV30, the J gene TRBJ2-1; possible D gene TRBD2, 5 bases. Trimming stripped 4 bases from V and 4 bases from J, with 14 bases between. CDR3 length: 14 amino acids. Germline loops: CDR1 GTSNPN, CDR2 SVGIG (reference sequence). DNA of the CDR3: TGTGCCTGGATGGGCCCGGGGTTTTACAATGAGCAGTTCTTC. It translates to CAWMGPGFYNEQFF.

This chain links TRBV2 with TRBJ1-2; the match to TRBD1 covers 9 bases. Germline V gene lookup returns CDR1 SNHLY and CDR2 FYNNEI. CDR3 length equals 12 residues. J was trimmed by 8 bases and V by 6 bases; bases with no gene match: 4. The CDR3: CASSGDRVGYTF. The CDR3 coding sequence is TGTGCCAGCAGCGGGGACAGGGTAGGCTACACCTTC.

This chain links TRBV7-3 with TRBJ2-3; 9 positions match TRBD2. The J segment lost 3 bases and the V segment lost 5 bases, leaving 12 bases of the junction unmatched. The CDR3 loop spans 17 amino acids. The germline V gene has CDR1 SGHTA and CDR2 FQGTGA. CDR3 amino acids: CASSPRGSGGWTDTQYF. The CDR3 DNA follows: TGTGCCAGCAGCCCGAGGGGTAGCGGGGGATGGACAGATACGCAGTATTTT.

The chain couples TRBV18 to TRBJ2-1; weak D call: TRBD1 (6 bases). Looked up from germline, CDR1 is KGHSH and CDR2 is LQKENI. This CDR3 comprises 15 residues. V lost 3 bases to trimming and J lost 6 bases, with 15 bases between them. The CDR3 region has the DNA TGTGCCAGCTCACCGTCGATCACAGGGCCCAATGAGCAGTTCTTC. Protein sequence: CASSPSITGPNEQFF.

The chain couples TRBV4-1 to TRBJ2-7; 8 bases are a match to TRBD1. From germline, CDR1 is MGHRA and CDR2 YSYEKL. With V trimmed by 1 base and J by 2 bases, 7 bases remained unmatched. This CDR3 is built from 16 residues. The CDR3 DNA sequence: TGCGCCAGCAGCCAAGTCTTTACAGGGGGGACCTACGAGCAGTACTTC. Its protein product is CASSQVFTGGTYEQYF.

The chain is built from TRBV27 and TRBJ1-1, with TRBD1 identical over 8 bases. The germline CDR1 and CDR2 sequences are MNHEY and SMNVEV (reference sequence). This CDR3 spans 16 amino acids. With 5 bases clipped from V and 5 bases from J, the junction kept 13 bases outside the gene matches. The CDR3, as DNA: TGTGCCAGCAGTCCAGGGACAGGCGAAGTACGGACTGAAGCTTTCTTT. Protein product: CASSPGTGEVRTEAFF.

The count of this clone is one. CDR3 in DNA: TGTGCCAGCAGTGAACAGGCGGACAGTAACTATGGCTACACCTTC. Its translation: CASSEQADSNYGYTF. The V call is TRBV6-1, the J call TRBJ1-2, with D possibly being TRBD1 (6 bases). This CDR3 contains 15 residues. V was pared by 2 bases and J by 1 base, with 11 bases between. In germline, CDR1 is MNHNS, CDR2 SASEGT.

CDR3 sequence (DNA): TGTGCCAGCAGCCTGGTAGACCAAGAGACCCAGTACTTC. It translates to CASSLVDQETQYF. This chain joins TRBV7-2 and TRBJ2-5, with no clear D. The germline V gene encodes CDR1 SGHTA and CDR2 FQGNSA. V dropped 5 bases and J dropped 0 bases, with 7 bases sitting between them. The CDR3 has 13 amino acids.

CDR3: CASSHRQGNTEAFF. CDR3 DNA sequence: TGTGCCAGCAGTCACCGACAGGGGAACACTGAAGCTTTCTTT. This chain uses TRBV6-5 with TRBJ1-1; 7 nucleotides align to TRBD1. The CDR3 is 14 residues long. Germline loops: CDR1 MNHEY, CDR2 SVGAGI. Losses at the gene ends were 5 bases for V and 1 base for J; bases not matched to a gene: 4.

As to this clone: At one of its ends the junction is not consistent with the germline gene, which may arise from a read error. The chain recombines TRBV6-4 with TRBJ1-3; weak D call: TRBD1 (6 bases). Looked up from germline, CDR1 is MRHNA and CDR2 is SNTAGT. The CDR3 consists of 15 residues. The CDR3 region has the DNA TGTGCCAGCAATGACGGGACAACCTCTGGAAACACCATATATTTT. As protein: CASNDGTTSGNTIYF.

Only one count was recorded for this clone. The chain combines TRBV19 with TRBJ1-5, with D possibly TRBD1 on 6 matching bases. Germline CDR1 and CDR2: LNHDA and SQIVND (reference sequence). This CDR3 contains 14 residues. The V gene lost 3 bases and the J gene lost 4 bases, with 10 bases spanning the gap. The CDR3 sequence: CASSMLTGNQPQHF. In nucleotides, the CDR3 is TGTGCCAGTAGTATGCTTACAGGGAATCAGCCCCAGCATTTT.